The rows below give T cell receptor beta chains drawn from one sample of a study of shared clonotypes between healthy human individuals. Measured with immunoSEQ multiplex PCR; TCRdb has only the in-frame clones, and not every one. The data show about 660,000 clones, over 65% seen once. Sequencing input: memory CD4+ T cells sorted from blood. Receptor source: a woman in her twenties or thirties in good health. The CDR3 runs from the conserved cysteine through the conserved F or W. The order of the fields is V gene, J gene, clone size, D gene, CDR3 DNA, CDR3 protein. D genes are given only for firm matches. A row's size may be missing; if present it is once, few, many or a size class.

TRBV19,TRBJ1-4,-,TRBD1,TGTGCCAGTTGCCGGGACAGAAATGAAAAACTGTTTTTT,CASCRDRNEKLFF
TRBV7-9,TRBJ2-6,-,TRBD2,TGTGCCAGCAGCTTGAGGACTAGCGGGAGGTCTGGGGCCAACGTCCTGACTTTC,CASSLRTSGRSGANVLTF
TRBV28,TRBJ2-2,-,-,TGTGCCAGCACCATCCCCAGGGCCGGTTTAGCCGGGGAGCTGTTTTTT,CASTIPRAGLAGELFF
TRBV6-1,TRBJ2-5,once,-,TGTGCCAGCAGTGCGAGGGGGGAGACCCAGTACTTC,CASSARGETQYF
TRBV25-1,TRBJ2-4,-,TRBD1,TGTGCCAGCACCTCGGCTGCGGGACAGGGCAAAAACATTCAGTACTTC,CASTSAAGQGKNIQYF
TRBV5-1,TRBJ2-5,-,TRBD2,TGCGCCAGCAGCGGCGGAGCGGGGGAGACCCAGTACTTC,CASSGGAGETQYF
TRBV6-6,TRBJ2-1,-,-,TGTGCCAGCATTAGCTACAATGAGCAGTTCTTC,CASISYNEQFF
TRBV4-1,TRBJ1-1,-,TRBD1,TGCGCCAGCAGAACAACAGGGGCTACGAACACTGAAGCTTTCTTT,CASRTTGATNTEAFF
TRBV7-3,TRBJ1-2,-,-,TGTGCCAGCAGCCCTACTAAATTGGGCTATGGCTACACCTTC,CASSPTKLGYGYTF
TRBV11-3,TRBJ1-5,-,TRBD1,TGTGCCAGCAGCCAGACAGGGGGCTCGAGTAGGGACAATCAGCCCCAGCATTTT,CASSQTGGSSRDNQPQHF
TRBV4-1,TRBJ1-2,-,-,TGCGCCAGCAGCCAAGACTTACCGACGAACTATGGCTACACCTTC,CASSQDLPTNYGYTF
TRBV6-1,TRBJ1-1,many,-,TGTGCCAGCAGTGAATCCAGGACTGAAGCTTTCTTT,CASSESRTEAFF
TRBV29-1,TRBJ2-7,-,-,TGCAGCGTTGAAACTTCCTCCCTTTACGAGCAGTACTTC,CSVETSSLYEQYF
TRBV30,TRBJ2-7,few,TRBD2,TGTGCCTGGAGTAGCGGGGGGAACCGCGAGCAGTACTTC,CAWSSGGNREQYF
TRBV4-1,TRBJ2-4,-,-,TGCGCCAGCAGCCAGGTAACTGACAGAGGAAACATTCAGTACTTC,CASSQVTDRGNIQYF
TRBV5-1,TRBJ1-4,-,-,TGCGCCAGCAGCTTGGCGGGGGGTTACTCAACTAATGAAAAACTGTTTTTT,CASSLAGGYSTNEKLFF
TRBV2,TRBJ1-1,-,-,TGTGCCAGCACCCAGGTAGAGGGCCCAGCTTTCTTT,CASTQVEGPAFF
TRBV5-1,TRBJ2-1,few,-,TGCGCCAGCAGCTTGCTTGAGCGGAAAACCTACAATGAGCAGTTCTTC,CASSLLERKTYNEQFF
TRBV15,TRBJ1-1,-,TRBD1,TGTGCCACCAGCAGGGGACAGAAGAACACTGAAGCTTTCTTT,CATSRGQKNTEAFF
TRBV10-2,TRBJ2-1,few,-,TGCGCCAGCTCGGGCCAGGGCAACAATGAGCAGTTCTTC,CASSGQGNNEQFF
TRBV5-1,TRBJ2-3,once,TRBD2,TGCGCCAGCAGACCTAGCGGAACTGCTAGCACAGATACGCAGTATTTT,CASRPSGTASTDTQYF
TRBV5-1,TRBJ2-3,-,TRBD2,TGCGCCAGCGGCGGGACTAGCGGATTCACAGATACGCAGTATTTT,CASGGTSGFTDTQYF
TRBV7-9,TRBJ2-1,once,-,TGTGCCAGCAGCTTAGGCCCAGGCGATGAGCAGTTCTTC,CASSLGPGDEQFF
TRBV18,TRBJ2-7,once,-,TGTGCCAGCTCACCAAGGGATGACGAGCAGTACTTC,CASSPRDDEQYF
TRBV6-6,TRBJ2-3,-,-,TGTGCCAGCAGTTATCGCGGCCATAGCACAGATACGCAGTATTTT,CASSYRGHSTDTQYF
TRBV6-1,TRBJ2-3,-,-,TGTGCCAGCAGCAACCAGGCAGATACGCAGTATTTT,CASSNQADTQYF
TRBV7-2,TRBJ1-3,-,TRBD1,TGTGCCAGCAGCTTAGGAGGCACAGGGGTGAACACCATATATTTT,CASSLGGTGVNTIYF
TRBV5-1,TRBJ2-7,-,TRBD2,TGCGCCAGCAGCACCGGGACTAGCGGCTTAGAGCAGTACTTC,CASSTGTSGLEQYF
TRBV2,TRBJ1-1,-,-,TGTGCCAGCAGTGAAGACCCACAGGGAGTAACTGAAGCTTTCTTT,CASSEDPQGVTEAFF
TRBV5-1,TRBJ1-5,-,-,TGCGCCAGCAGCTTGGCGTCTGGAGGGGAGGGCAATCAGCCCCAGCATTTT,CASSLASGGEGNQPQHF
TRBV27,TRBJ1-1,-,-,TGTGCCAGCAGTCGTGGCACAAACATGAACACTGAAGCTTTCTTT,CASSRGTNMNTEAFF
TRBV28,TRBJ2-7,-,-,TGTGCCAGCAGTTCCGACAGTCGCGCGAACTACGAGCAGTACTTC,CASSSDSRANYEQYF
TRBV5-4,TRBJ2-7,few,-,TGTGCCAGCAGCCAACTCCGGGAGCCTTGGGAGCAGTACTTC,CASSQLREPWEQYF
TRBV5-1,TRBJ2-3,-,-,TGCGCCAGCAGCTTGGGGGTCATGGGGGCAGATACGCAGTATTTT,CASSLGVMGADTQYF
TRBV6-1,TRBJ1-1,-,-,TGTGCCAGCAGTGCGAGGGGAGGGTACACTGAAGCTTTCTTT,CASSARGGYTEAFF
TRBV19,TRBJ2-7,-,-,TGTGCCAGTAGTTATTCAGGGGCCTACTCCTACGAGCAGTACTTC,CASSYSGAYSYEQYF
TRBV5-1,TRBJ2-5,-,TRBD2,TGCGCCAGCAGCTTGGCGGCAAGCGGGAGTTGGGAGACCCAGTACTTC,CASSLAASGSWETQYF
TRBV5-1,TRBJ2-3,-,TRBD2,TGCGCCAGCAGACCGATGGGACTAGACACAGATACGCAGTATTTT,CASRPMGLDTDTQYF
TRBV29-1,TRBJ2-2,-,-,TGCAGCGTTGCTAGGGGGACCACCCTAACCGGGGAGCTGTTTTTT,CSVARGTTLTGELFF
TRBV11-2,TRBJ1-1,-,-,TGTGCCAGCAGCTCCCCCCGCAAGAACACTGAAGCTTTCTTT,CASSSPRKNTEAFF
TRBV7-7,TRBJ2-2,-,TRBD2,TGTGCCAGCAGCAAACTAGCGGGAGAATCCGGGGAGCTGTTTTTT,CASSKLAGESGELFF
TRBV19,TRBJ2-2,-,TRBD1,TGTGCCAGTAGTGCACAGGGGGTACCGAACACCGGGGAGCTGTTTTTT,CASSAQGVPNTGELFF
TRBV19,TRBJ1-2,-,TRBD1,TGTGCCAGTACTGAATCCGGGACAGCGAGCTATGGCTACACCTTC,CASTESGTASYGYTF
TRBV25-1,TRBJ2-5,once,-,TGTGCCAGCAGTGAATGGGGTGGCAGGCAAGAGACCCAGTACTTC,CASSEWGGRQETQYF
TRBV2,TRBJ2-3,few,-,TGTGCCAGCGGGGCCAGCACAGATACGCAGTATTTT,CASGASTDTQYF
TRBV18,TRBJ2-4,few,-,TGTGCCAGCTCACCCCCCGGGCGCAGCCAAAACATTCAGTACTTC,CASSPPGRSQNIQYF
TRBV5-1,TRBJ2-1,many,TRBD2,TGCGCCAGCAGCACCGAACTAGCGGCCTCCTACAATGAGCAGTTCTTC,CASSTELAASYNEQFF
TRBV6-5,TRBJ2-2,-,TRBD2,TGTGCCAGCAGTTCTGCTAGCGGCTTACCCGGGGAGCTGTTTTTT,CASSSASGLPGELFF
TRBV7-3,TRBJ2-1,-,TRBD2,TGTGCCAGCAGCTACGGGACTAGTATTGAGCAGTTCTTC,CASSYGTSIEQFF
TRBV5-1,TRBJ1-1,-,TRBD1,TGCGCCAGCATGCCTGGGGACAGTGAGAACACTGAAGCTTTCTTT,CASMPGDSENTEAFF
TRBV10-3,TRBJ2-7,-,-,TGTGCCATCAGTCCCGGGATATCAGCGGAGCAGTACTTC,CAISPGISAEQYF
TRBV6-1,TRBJ1-2,-,TRBD1,TGTGCCAGCAGTGAAGCACTACAGGGGGCGAGGGGCTACACCTTC,CASSEALQGARGYTF
TRBV28,TRBJ1-1,once,-,TGTGCCAGCAGATCAGGGCGGGAAGCTTTCTTT,CASRSGREAFF
TRBV5-4,TRBJ1-2,-,-,TGTGCCAGCAGCCTTCCTGGGGAGATTCTGCAAGGGTATGGCTACACCTTC,CASSLPGEILQGYGYTF
TRBV5-1,TRBJ1-5,-,-,TGCGCCAGCAGCTTGGAGCCTAATCAGCCCCAGCATTTT,CASSLEPNQPQHF